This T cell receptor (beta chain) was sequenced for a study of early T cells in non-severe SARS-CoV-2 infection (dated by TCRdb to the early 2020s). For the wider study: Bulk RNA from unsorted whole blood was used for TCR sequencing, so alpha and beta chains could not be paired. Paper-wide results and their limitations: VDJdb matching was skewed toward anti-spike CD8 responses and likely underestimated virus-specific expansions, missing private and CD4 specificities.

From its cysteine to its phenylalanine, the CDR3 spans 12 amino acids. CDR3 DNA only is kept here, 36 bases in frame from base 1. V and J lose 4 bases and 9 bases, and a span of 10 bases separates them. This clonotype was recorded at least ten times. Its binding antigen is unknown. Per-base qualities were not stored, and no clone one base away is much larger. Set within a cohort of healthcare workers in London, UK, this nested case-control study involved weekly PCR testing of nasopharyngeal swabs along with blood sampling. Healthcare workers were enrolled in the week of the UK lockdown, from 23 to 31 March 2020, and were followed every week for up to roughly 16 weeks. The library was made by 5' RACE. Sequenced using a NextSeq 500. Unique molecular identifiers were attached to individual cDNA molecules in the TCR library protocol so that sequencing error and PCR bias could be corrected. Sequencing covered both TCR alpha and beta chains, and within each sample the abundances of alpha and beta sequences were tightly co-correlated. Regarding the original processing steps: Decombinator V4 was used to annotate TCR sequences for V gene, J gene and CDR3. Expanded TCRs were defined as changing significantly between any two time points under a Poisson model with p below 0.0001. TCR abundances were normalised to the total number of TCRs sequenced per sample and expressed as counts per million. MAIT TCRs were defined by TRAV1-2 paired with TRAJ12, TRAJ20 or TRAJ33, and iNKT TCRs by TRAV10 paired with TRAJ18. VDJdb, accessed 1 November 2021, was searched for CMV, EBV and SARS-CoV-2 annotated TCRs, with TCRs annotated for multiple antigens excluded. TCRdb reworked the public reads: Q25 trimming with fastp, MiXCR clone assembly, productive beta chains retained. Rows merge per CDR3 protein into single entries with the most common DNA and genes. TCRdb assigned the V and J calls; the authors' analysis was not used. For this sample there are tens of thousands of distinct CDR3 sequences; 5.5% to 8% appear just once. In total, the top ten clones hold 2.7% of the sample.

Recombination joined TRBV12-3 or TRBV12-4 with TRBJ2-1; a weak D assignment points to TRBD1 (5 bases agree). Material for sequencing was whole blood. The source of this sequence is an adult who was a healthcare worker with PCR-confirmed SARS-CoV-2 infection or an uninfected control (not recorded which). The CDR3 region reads CASSSRVGEQFF. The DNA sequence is TGTGCCAGCAGTTCCAGGGTCGGTGAGCAGTTCTTC.